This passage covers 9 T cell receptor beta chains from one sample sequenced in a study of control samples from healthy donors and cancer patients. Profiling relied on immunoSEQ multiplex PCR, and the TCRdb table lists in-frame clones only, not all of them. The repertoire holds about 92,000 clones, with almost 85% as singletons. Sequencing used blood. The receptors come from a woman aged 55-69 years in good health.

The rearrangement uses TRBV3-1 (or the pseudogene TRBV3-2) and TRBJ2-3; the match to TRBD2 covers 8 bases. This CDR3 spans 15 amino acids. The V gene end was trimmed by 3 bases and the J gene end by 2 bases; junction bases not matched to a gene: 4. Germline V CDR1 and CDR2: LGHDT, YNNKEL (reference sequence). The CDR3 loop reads CASSQGGGLTDTQYF. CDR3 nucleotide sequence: TGTGCCAGCAGCCAGGGCGGGGGGCTCACAGATACGCAGTATTTT.

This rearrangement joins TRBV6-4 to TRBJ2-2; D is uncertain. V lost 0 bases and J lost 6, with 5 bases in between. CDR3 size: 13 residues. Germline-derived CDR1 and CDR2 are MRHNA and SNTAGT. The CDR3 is CASSDSQAGELFF. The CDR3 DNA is TGTGCCAGCAGTGACTCGCAGGCCGGGGAGCTGTTTTTT.

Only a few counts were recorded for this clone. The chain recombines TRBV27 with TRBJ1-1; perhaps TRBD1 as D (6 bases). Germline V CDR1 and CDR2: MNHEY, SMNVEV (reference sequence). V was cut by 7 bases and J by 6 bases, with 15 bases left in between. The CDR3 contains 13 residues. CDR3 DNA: TGTGCCAGCAAAGAAAGGACAGCGTCTGAAGCTTTCTTT. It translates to CASKERTASEAFF.

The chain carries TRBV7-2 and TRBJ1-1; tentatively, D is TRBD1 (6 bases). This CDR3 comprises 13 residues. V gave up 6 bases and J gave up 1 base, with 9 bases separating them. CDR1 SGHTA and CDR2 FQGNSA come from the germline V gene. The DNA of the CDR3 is TGTGCCAGCAGTTCACAGGGGAACACTGAAGCTTTCTTT. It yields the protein CASSSQGNTEAFF.

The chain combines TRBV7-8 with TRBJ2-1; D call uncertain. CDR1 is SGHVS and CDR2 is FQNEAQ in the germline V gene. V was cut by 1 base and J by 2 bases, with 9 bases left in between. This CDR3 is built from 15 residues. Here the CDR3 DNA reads TGTGCCAGCAGCTTAGGACGAGGCCCCTACAATGAGCAGTTCTTC. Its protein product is CASSLGRGPYNEQFF.

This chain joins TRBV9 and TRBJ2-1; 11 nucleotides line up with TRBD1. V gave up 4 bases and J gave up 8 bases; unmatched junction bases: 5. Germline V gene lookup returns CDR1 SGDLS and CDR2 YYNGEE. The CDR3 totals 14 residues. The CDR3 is CASSPWTGGHEQFF. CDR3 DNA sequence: TGTGCCAGCAGCCCCTGGACAGGGGGCCATGAGCAGTTCTTC.

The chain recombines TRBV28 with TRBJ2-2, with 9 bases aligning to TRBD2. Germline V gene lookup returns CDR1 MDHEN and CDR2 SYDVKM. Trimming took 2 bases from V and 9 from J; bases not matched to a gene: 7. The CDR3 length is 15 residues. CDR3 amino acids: CASSLGGLAKRELFF. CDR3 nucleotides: TGTGCCAGCAGTTTAGGGGGACTAGCTAAACGGGAGCTGTTTTTT.

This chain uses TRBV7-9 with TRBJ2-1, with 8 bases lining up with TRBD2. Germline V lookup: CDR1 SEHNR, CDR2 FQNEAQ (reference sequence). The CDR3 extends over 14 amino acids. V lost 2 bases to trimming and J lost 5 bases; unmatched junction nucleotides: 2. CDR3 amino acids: CASSLSLADNEQFF. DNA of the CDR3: TGTGCCAGCAGCTTATCACTAGCGGACAATGAGCAGTTCTTC.

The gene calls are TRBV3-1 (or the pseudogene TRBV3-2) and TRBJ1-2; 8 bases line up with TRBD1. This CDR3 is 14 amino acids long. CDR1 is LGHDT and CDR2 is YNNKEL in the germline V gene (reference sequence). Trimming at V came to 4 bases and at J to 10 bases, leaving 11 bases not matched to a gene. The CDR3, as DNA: TGTGCCAGCAGCCCGAGGGGCAGGGGGCGGGTCTACACCTTC. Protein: CASSPRGRGRVYTF.